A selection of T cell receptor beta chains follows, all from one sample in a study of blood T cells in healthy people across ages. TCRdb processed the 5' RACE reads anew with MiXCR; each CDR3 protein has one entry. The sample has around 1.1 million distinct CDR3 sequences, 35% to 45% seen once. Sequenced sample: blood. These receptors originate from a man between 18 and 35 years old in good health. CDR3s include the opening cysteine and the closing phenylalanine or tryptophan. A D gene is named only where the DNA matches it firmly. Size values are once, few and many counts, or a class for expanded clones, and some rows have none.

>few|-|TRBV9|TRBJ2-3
TGTGCCAGCAGCGCTTACCTCGGGACCGCCACAGATACGCAGTATTTT
CASSAYLGTATDTQYF
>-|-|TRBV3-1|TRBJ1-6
TGTGCCAGCAGCCAAGATACCACAGACGGTTCACCCCTCCACTTT
CASSQDTTDGSPLHF
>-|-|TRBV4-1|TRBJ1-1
TGCGCCAGCAGCCAAGGAGACAGGTGGGACACTGAAGCTTTCTTT
CASSQGDRWDTEAFF
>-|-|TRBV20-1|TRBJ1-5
TGCAGTGTTCGGAGGGTAGGGAGCAATCAGCCCCAGCATTTT
CSVRRVGSNQPQHF
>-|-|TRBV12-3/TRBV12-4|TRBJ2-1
TGTGCCAGCAGTTTGGCAGGGTGGGAGCAGTTCTTC
CASSLAGWEQFF
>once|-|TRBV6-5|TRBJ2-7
TGTGCCAGCAGTTACGGGGTTGCCGGCGAGCAGTACTTC
CASSYGVAGEQYF
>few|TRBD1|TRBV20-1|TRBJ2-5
TGCAGTGCTAGAGGAGTGGGACAGCAAGAGACCCAGTACTTC
CSARGVGQQETQYF
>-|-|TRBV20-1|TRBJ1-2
TGCAGTGCTGACATCGGGCCAGGGGCCTCTAACTATGGCTACACCTTC
CSADIGPGASNYGYTF
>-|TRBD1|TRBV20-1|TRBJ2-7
TGCAGTGCTAGAGGGGGACAGGCTACCTACGAGCAGTACTTC
CSARGGQATYEQYF
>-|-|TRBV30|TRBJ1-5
TGTGCCTGGAGTGAAACGGATCAGCCCCAGCATTTT
CAWSETDQPQHF
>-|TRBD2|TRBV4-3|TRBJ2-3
TGCGCCAGCAGCCAAGATCCCGGGAGGAGCACAGATACGCAGTATTTT
CASSQDPGRSTDTQYF
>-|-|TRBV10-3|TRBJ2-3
TGTGCCGTAATGGAGCCAAACGGAGATACGCAGTATTTT
CAVMEPNGDTQYF
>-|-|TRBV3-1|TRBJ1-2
TGTGCCACCTCCCGTGGAGGGTCCTATGGCTACACCTTC
CATSRGGSYGYTF
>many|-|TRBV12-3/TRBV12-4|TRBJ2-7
TGTGCCAGCAGTCTTGACATATCCTACGAGCAGTACTTC
CASSLDISYEQYF
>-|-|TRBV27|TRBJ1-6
TGTGCCAGCAGCCGAGGGGGGATCGATTATAATTCACCCCTCCACTTT
CASSRGGIDYNSPLHF
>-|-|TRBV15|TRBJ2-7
TGTGCCACCAGCAGACTTCCAGGGTGGGATTACGAGCAGTACTTC
CATSRLPGWDYEQYF
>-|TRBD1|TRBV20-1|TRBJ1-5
TGCAGTGCTAGGAGATCCGGGACAGGCCTAACCAATCAGCCCCAGCATTTT
CSARRSGTGLTNQPQHF
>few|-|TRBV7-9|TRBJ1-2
TGTGCCAGCAGCTTAGGGATCGGCAGCCTGAATAACTATGGCTACACCTTC
CASSLGIGSLNNYGYTF
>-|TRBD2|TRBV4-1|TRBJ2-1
TGCGCCAGCAGCCAAGCACGCCTAGCGGGGTCCAGCTCCTACAATGAGCAGTTCTTC
CASSQARLAGSSSYNEQFF
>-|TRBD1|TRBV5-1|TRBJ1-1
TGCGCCAGCAGCTGGGGACAGGGGGCTATTGAAGCTTTCTTT
CASSWGQGAIEAFF
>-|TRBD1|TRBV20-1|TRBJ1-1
TGCAGTGCTAGACTTGGGGGACAGGGGTTGGGGACTGAAGCTTTCTTT
CSARLGGQGLGTEAFF
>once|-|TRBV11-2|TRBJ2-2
TGTGCCAGCAGCTTAGATAATGTCCCCGGGGAGCTGTTTTTT
CASSLDNVPGELFF
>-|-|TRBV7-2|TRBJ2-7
TGTGCCAGCAGCTGGACACAGGAATCCTACGAGCAGTACTTC
CASSWTQESYEQYF
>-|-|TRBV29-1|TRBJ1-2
TGCAGCGTTGACGGCCAGAACTATGGCTACACCTTC
CSVDGQNYGYTF
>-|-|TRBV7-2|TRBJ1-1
TGTGCCAGCAGCTTAGTCCCGGGTACGACCACTGAAGCTTTCTTT
CASSLVPGTTTEAFF
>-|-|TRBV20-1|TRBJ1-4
TGCAGTGCCACATCAGGGGCGGAGGAAAAACTGTTTTTT
CSATSGAEEKLFF
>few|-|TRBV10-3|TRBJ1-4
TGTGCCATCCGACGGGACACCACTAATGAAAAACTGTTTTTT
CAIRRDTTNEKLFF
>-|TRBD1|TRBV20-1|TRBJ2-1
TGCAGTGCAAGGGACAGGGGGCGTCGTAGCTCCTACAATGAGCAGTTCTTC
CSARDRGRRSSYNEQFF
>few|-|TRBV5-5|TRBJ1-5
TGTGCCAGCAGCTTGGGGCAGACTAGCAATCAGCCCCAGCATTTT
CASSLGQTSNQPQHF
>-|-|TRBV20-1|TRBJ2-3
TGCAGTGCTAGAGAAGAACGGGGGTGGGAGTATTTT
CSAREERGWEYF
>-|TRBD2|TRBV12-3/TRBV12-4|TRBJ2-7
TGTGCCAGCAGTTTAGTAGCGGGGGGTGAGCAGTACTTC
CASSLVAGGEQYF
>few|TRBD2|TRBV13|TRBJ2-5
TGTGCCAGCAGCTTAGTAGGCGGGGGAAGCCACAATGAGCAGTACTTC
CASSLVGGGSHNEQYF
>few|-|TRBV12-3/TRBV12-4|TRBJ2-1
TGTGCCAGCAGTTTAGCGCCGGGACGATCTACCTACAATGAGCAGTTCTTC
CASSLAPGRSTYNEQFF
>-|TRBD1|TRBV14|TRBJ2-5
TGTGCCAGCAGCCTCCTACCGGGACAGGGGTCCTACCAAGAGACCCAGTACTTC
CASSLLPGQGSYQETQYF
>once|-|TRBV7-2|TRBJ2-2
TGTGCCAGCAGCCATACAGGACCGAACACCGGGGAGCTGTTTTTT
CASSHTGPNTGELFF
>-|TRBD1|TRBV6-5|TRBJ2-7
TGTGCCAGCAGTTACCTGGGACAGCATCTGCGGGAGCAGTACTTC
CASSYLGQHLREQYF
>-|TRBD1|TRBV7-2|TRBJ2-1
TGTGCCAGCAGCTCAGACAGGGGGGGGTTTAATGAGCAGTTCTTC
CASSSDRGGFNEQFF
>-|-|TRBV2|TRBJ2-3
TGTGCCAGCAGTGATGGGGGTTCAGATACGCAGTATTTT
CASSDGGSDTQYF
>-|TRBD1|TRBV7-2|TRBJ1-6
TGTGCCAGCAGCTGGCTGCGGGGACAGAATTCACCCCTCCACTTT
CASSWLRGQNSPLHF
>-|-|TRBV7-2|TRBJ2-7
TGTGCCAGCAGCTTAGCCCCCGCTATTGACGAGCAGTACTTC
CASSLAPAIDEQYF
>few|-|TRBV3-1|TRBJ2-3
TGTGCCAGCAGCCAAGACTGGTCTAGCACAGATACGCAGTATTTT
CASSQDWSSTDTQYF
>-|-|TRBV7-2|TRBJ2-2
TGTGCCAGCAGCTTCACTTCCGGGCTCGGTACCGGGGAGCTGTTTTTT
CASSFTSGLGTGELFF
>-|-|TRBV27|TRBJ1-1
TGTGCCAGCAGTTTAGTGGGGGCTGGGAACACTGAAGCTTTCTTT
CASSLVGAGNTEAFF
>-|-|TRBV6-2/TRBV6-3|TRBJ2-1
TGTGCCAGCACTACCCGGGACGCCTACTCCTACAATGAGCAGTTCTTC
CASTTRDAYSYNEQFF
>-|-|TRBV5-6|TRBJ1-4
TGTGCCAGCAGCCTCAGGGGTCCTCGGGAAAAACTGTTTTTT
CASSLRGPREKLFF
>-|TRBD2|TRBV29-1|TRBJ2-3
TGCAGCGTTGTCCCGGGACTAGCGGGGGGGCGGGATACGCAGTATTTT
CSVVPGLAGGRDTQYF
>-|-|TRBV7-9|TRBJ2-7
TGTGCCAGCAGCCCTACGGGTCGACAGTCCTACGAGCAGTACTTC
CASSPTGRQSYEQYF
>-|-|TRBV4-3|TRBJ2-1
TGCGCCAGCAGCCAAGAAAGCACGGCGGGGGCCATCTCCTACAATGAGCAGTTCTTC
CASSQESTAGAISYNEQFF
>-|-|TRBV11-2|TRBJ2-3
TGTGCCAGCAGCTTTCGACAGTCCGGGTACACAGATACGCAGTATTTT
CASSFRQSGYTDTQYF
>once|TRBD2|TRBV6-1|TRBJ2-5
TGTGCCGGCTCGGGACTAGCGGGGCAAGAGACCCAGTACTTC
CAGSGLAGQETQYF
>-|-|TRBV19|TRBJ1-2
TGTGCCAGTAGTATTGGCGGCAGACCTAACTATGGCTACACCTTC
CASSIGGRPNYGYTF
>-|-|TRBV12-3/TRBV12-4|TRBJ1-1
TGTGCCGGCATCAAGGGAGGGGGTATGAACACTGAAGCTTTCTTT
CAGIKGGGMNTEAFF
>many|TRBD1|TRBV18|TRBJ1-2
TGTGCCAGCTCACCCGGGACAGGGAATGGCTACACCTTC
CASSPGTGNGYTF